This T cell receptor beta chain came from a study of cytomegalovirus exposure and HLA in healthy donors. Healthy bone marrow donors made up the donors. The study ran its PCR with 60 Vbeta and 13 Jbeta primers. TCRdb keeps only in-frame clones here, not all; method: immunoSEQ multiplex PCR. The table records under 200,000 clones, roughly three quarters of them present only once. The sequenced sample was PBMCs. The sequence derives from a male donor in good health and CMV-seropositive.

The CDR3, as DNA: TGTGCCAGCAGTCGGGACATGTCTAATTCACCCCTCCACTTT. Its translation: CASSRDMSNSPLHF. The rearrangement joins TRBV6-4 to TRBJ1-6; tentatively, D is TRBD1 (6 bases). This CDR3 region has 14 residues. Germline loops: CDR1 MRHNA, CDR2 SNTAGT. The ends were cut back, 5 bases at V and 6 bases at J, with 11 bases in the middle.